This T cell receptor beta chain comes out of a study of blood T cell repertoires in COVID-19. Study-wide context: The samples span acute and convalescent COVID-19 from the United States, Italy and Spain. Sample material is recorded as cDNA or gDNA derived from T cells, B-cell-depleted T cells, or PBMCs.

Sequenced by immunoSEQ multiplex PCR; TCRdb stores in-frame clones only, minus some. The table includes 87,000 or so clones, 80% detected once. Per germline, CDR1 LGHDT and CDR2 YNNKEL (reference sequence). Between the trimmed V and J ends, which lost 4 bases and 8 bases, there was a span of 11 bases. This CDR3 has 12 amino acids. The material sequenced was peripheral blood. The TCR sequence derives from a woman older than 75 with active or convalescent COVID-19. This chain connects TRBV3-1 (or the pseudogene TRBV3-2) to TRBJ1-2; the D is unclear. Here the CDR3 reads CASSLAELGYTF. The CDR3 bases are TGTGCCAGCAGCCTCGCGGAACTAGGCTACACCTTC.